These 32 T cell receptor beta chains came from one sample sequenced in a study of blood T cell repertoires in COVID-19. Profiling relied on immunoSEQ multiplex PCR, and the TCRdb table lists in-frame clones only, not all of them. The table lists approximately 89,000 clones, about 81% of them singletons. Source material: peripheral blood. These receptors all come from a human donor in a cohort sampled during active COVID-19.

The chain links TRBV11-2 to TRBJ1-1; D is undetermined. This CDR3 is 16 amino acids long. CDR1 is SGHAT and CDR2 is FQNNGV in the germline V gene. The V end was cut by 5 bases, the J end by 0 bases, with 16 bases between. CDR3 region: CASSPEARNMNTEAFF. The CDR3 DNA follows: TGTGCCAGCAGCCCCGAGGCGCGGAACATGAACACTGAAGCTTTCTTT.

The chain is built from TRBV4-1 and TRBJ1-2; TRBD1 matches 12 bases. CDR1 and CDR2 from the germline V gene are MGHRA and YSYEKL. V shed 3 bases and J 8 bases; nucleotides not matched to a gene: 10. CDR3 size: 16 residues. The CDR3 coding sequence is TGCGCCAGCAGCCATGCTTCCGGGACAGGGGGCAAGGGCTACACCTTC. Protein sequence: CASSHASGTGGKGYTF.

The chain employs TRBV18 and TRBJ1-5; possibly TRBD1 for D (6 bases). Trimming took 3 bases from V and 8 from J, leaving 11 bases between them. CDR1 is KGHSH, CDR2 LQKENI, per germline. CDR3 size: 13 residues. The CDR3 DNA follows: TGTGCCAGCTCACCTTTGGGGGCCGAGCCCCAGCATTTT. It is translated as CASSPLGAEPQHF.

The V and J genes are TRBV9 and TRBJ2-7; D not certain. Germline CDR1 and CDR2: SGDLS and YYNGEE. The CDR3 is made up of 14 amino acids. V lost 3 bases to trimming and J lost 0 bases, with 10 bases between them. This chain's CDR3 is CASSETPFSYEQYF. DNA for the CDR3: TGTGCCAGCAGCGAGACACCCTTCTCCTACGAGCAGTACTTC.

In its sample, this clone was seen once. J is TRBJ2-7 and V is TRBV12-5; D is unresolved. Trimming took off 1 base at V and 2 bases at J, with 6 bases between the two ends. Looked up from germline, CDR1 is LGHNT and CDR2 is FRNRAP. The CDR3 extends over 13 amino acids. The CDR3 spells CASGLGRTYEQYF. DNA of the CDR3: TGTGCTAGTGGTTTGGGCAGAACCTACGAGCAGTACTTC.

V usage is TRBV10-2 and J usage is TRBJ2-3; TRBD2 agrees at 11 bases. The CDR3 totals 14 residues. Trimming at V came to 8 bases and at J to 7 bases, leaving 8 bases not matched to a gene. The germline V gene has CDR1 WSHSY and CDR2 SAAADI. The CDR3 is CASRSGGAGYTQYF. CDR3 DNA: TGCGCCAGCCGTAGCGGGGGGGCCGGGTATACGCAGTATTTT.

This sequence joins TRBV7-2 and TRBJ1-1; the D gene is possibly TRBD1 (5 bases). CDR3 length: 12 amino acids. CDR1 is SGHTA, CDR2 FQGNSA, per germline. The V end was cut by 1 base, the J end by 11 bases, with 11 bases between. CDR3 sequence: CASSLESRVAFF. In DNA form, the CDR3 reads TGTGCCAGCAGCTTAGAGAGCAGGGTGGCTTTCTTT.

The gene calls are TRBV2 and TRBJ1-5, with D tentatively TRBD1 (6 bases). Trimming stripped 6 bases from V and 4 bases from J, with 19 bases between. This CDR3 region has 16 residues. Germline V lookup: CDR1 SNHLY, CDR2 FYNNEI. CDR3 DNA: TGTGCCAGCAGGACCAACAGGGAAATCCGGAATCAGCCCCAGCATTTT. Translating it yields CASRTNREIRNQPQHF.

V and J are TRBV7-2 and TRBJ2-5, with D hard to call. In germline, CDR1 is SGHTA, CDR2 FQGNSA. The CDR3 is made up of 13 amino acids. Trimming removed 3 bases at V and 3 bases at J, with 8 bases between. The CDR3 protein is CASSFYLEETQYF. The CDR3 DNA is TGTGCCAGCAGCTTCTACCTGGAAGAGACCCAGTACTTC.

The sample holds one count of this clone. The DNA of the CDR3 is TGTGCCAGCAGCCGGAGTACCGAAGAGACCCAGTACTTC. Translation gives CASSRSTEETQYF. The chain couples TRBV7-2 to TRBJ2-5; D call uncertain. Deletions cut 5 bases from V and 3 bases from J, with 10 bases between. The CDR3 is 13 amino acids. Per germline, CDR1 SGHTA and CDR2 FQGNSA.

The rearrangement joins TRBV19 to TRBJ2-1, with D possibly TRBD2 on 5 matching bases. With 2 bases removed from V and 5 bases from J, the gap between germline ends came to 13 bases. CDR1 is LNHDA and CDR2 is SQIVND in the germline V gene (reference sequence). The CDR3 spans 15 residues. CDR3 DNA sequence: TGTGCCAGTAGTATATATCCGGGGTCTCACAATGAGCAGTTCTTC. This codes for CASSIYPGSHNEQFF.

The CDR3 here is CASSRYRDRENEKLFF. The CDR3 DNA follows: TGCGCCAGCAGCCGGTACCGGGACAGAGAAAATGAAAAACTGTTTTTT. The chain links TRBV4-1 to TRBJ1-4, with 7 nucleotides matching TRBD1. Germline V lookup: CDR1 MGHRA, CDR2 YSYEKL. This CDR3 is built from 16 residues. Unmatched junction bases numbered 10, after V lost 4 bases and J lost 5 bases.

V and J are TRBV7-3 and TRBJ2-2, with 11 bases fitting TRBD2. Germline CDR1 SGHTA, CDR2 FQGTGA. Trimming took 5 bases from V and 2 from J; bases not matched to a gene: 4. This CDR3 contains 16 residues. CDR3 bases: TGTGCCAGCAGCGGGACTAGCGGAGGCAACACCGGGGAGCTGTTTTTT. Translated, it gives CASSGTSGGNTGELFF.

The chain employs TRBV27 and TRBJ1-6, with 8 nucleotides matching TRBD1. Germline V gene lookup returns CDR1 MNHEY and CDR2 SMNVEV (reference sequence). The CDR3 is made up of 16 amino acids. V shed 6 bases and J 5 bases; nucleotides not matched to a gene: 9. The CDR3 is CASRSRTGLNNSPLHF. For the CDR3, the DNA is TGTGCCAGCAGGTCCAGGACAGGGTTAAATAATTCACCCCTCCACTTT.

The V call is TRBV7-8, the J call TRBJ1-6; possible D gene TRBD1, 5 bases. There are 13 residues in the CDR3. The germline V gene has CDR1 SGHVS and CDR2 FQNEAQ. V was cut by 5 bases and J by 10 bases, with 12 bases left in between. CDR3 coding DNA: TGTGCCAGCAGCCGACAGTCCGAATCACCCCTCCACTTT. Protein product: CASSRQSESPLHF. Drawing the rest from reference TRBV7-8 and TRBJ1-6, the complete variable domain is GAGVSQSPRYKVAKRGQDVALRCDPISGHVSLFWYQQALGQGPEFLTYFQNEAQLDKSGLPSDRFFAERPEGSVSTLKIQRTQQEDSAVYLCASSRQSESPLHFGNGTRLTVT.

CDR3 residues: CASSSGTGLYGYTF. CDR3 bases: TGTGCCAGCAGCTCCGGGACAGGCCTCTATGGCTACACCTTC. The chain is built from TRBV27 and TRBJ1-2; 8 bases align to TRBD1. The V and J ends lost 6 bases and 4 bases, in that order; junction bases with no gene match: 7. CDR3 length equals 14 residues. Germline V gene lookup returns CDR1 MNHEY and CDR2 SMNVEV (reference sequence).

This sequence joins TRBV5-1 and TRBJ2-5, with TRBD2 identical over 11 bases. With V trimmed by 4 bases and J by 3 bases, 8 bases remained unmatched. The CDR3 runs to 16 residues. Germline V gene sequence: CDR1 SGHRS, CDR2 YFSETQ. The CDR3 region is CASSPGGLAAKETQYF. CDR3 nucleotides: TGCGCCAGCAGCCCGGGGGGACTAGCGGCGAAAGAGACCCAGTACTTC.

This chain joins TRBV7-6 and TRBJ2-1; 9 bases agree with TRBD1. Germline V CDR1 and CDR2: SGHVS, FNYEAQ. The CDR3 loop spans 15 amino acids. The trim removed 5 bases at V and 1 base at J, leaving 3 bases unmatched. The CDR3 sequence: CASSAGTGSYNEQFF. CDR3 bases: TGTGCCAGCAGCGCCGGGACAGGGTCCTACAATGAGCAGTTCTTC.

This clone was seen a handful of times. The rearrangement links TRBV18 to TRBJ2-7; no definite D call. V was clipped by 4 bases and J by 0 bases, with 13 bases between them. Germline-derived CDR1 and CDR2 are KGHSH and LQKENI. The CDR3 covers 15 residues. CDR3 DNA: TGTGCCAGCTCACACCGTCCTAAAAACTCCTACGAGCAGTACTTC. It encodes CASSHRPKNSYEQYF.

The chain couples TRBV6-1 to TRBJ2-3, with 8 bases matching TRBD2. Trimming took 1 base from V and 2 from J; bases not matched to a gene: 5. Per germline, CDR1 MNHNS and CDR2 SASEGT. The CDR3 consists of 16 residues. The CDR3: CASSEGRGVITDTQYF. The CDR3 DNA reads as TGTGCCAGCAGTGAAGGGCGGGGGGTTATCACAGATACGCAGTATTTT.

This clone was detected a few times. This chain joins TRBV6-5 and TRBJ1-1; D might be TRBD1 (5 bases). Germline assignment: CDR1 MNHEY and CDR2 SVGAGI. The ends were cut back, 6 bases at V and 4 bases at J, with 12 bases in the middle. The CDR3 spans 13 residues. The CDR3 coding sequence is TGTGCCAGCAGCCAGCAGGGTACCACTGAAGCTTTCTTT. This sequence encodes CASSQQGTTEAFF.

This clone was seen only a few times. The chain couples TRBV6-5 to TRBJ2-5, with D perhaps matching TRBD1 (6 bases). V was trimmed by 6 bases and J by 4 bases, leaving 15 bases between them. Per the germline V gene, CDR1 is MNHEY and CDR2 is SVGAGI. The CDR3 extends over 14 amino acids. CDR3 amino acids: CASSPSGEPETQYF. In DNA form, the CDR3 reads TGTGCCAGCAGCCCGTCAGGGGAACCAGAGACCCAGTACTTC.

The table lists this clone with a few counts. The chain has TRBV7-9 and TRBJ1-1, with a tentative D call TRBD1 (6 bases). Trimming removed 6 bases at V and 0 bases at J, with 11 bases between. The CDR3 sequence is 14 residues long. CDR1 is SEHNR, CDR2 FQNEAQ, per germline (reference sequence). The CDR3 bases are TGTGCCAGCAGTTCGACAGGTTTGAACACTGAAGCTTTCTTT. Its protein product is CASSSTGLNTEAFF.

The V and J genes are TRBV2 and TRBJ2-7; TRBD2 matches 9 bases. CDR1 and CDR2 from the germline V gene are SNHLY and FYNNEI. The CDR3 consists of 16 residues. Trimming removed 2 bases from V and 4 bases from J; junction bases left unmatched: 9. CDR3 DNA: TGTGCCAGCAGTGAATTTGTGGCTAGCGGGGCATACGAGCAGTACTTC. This gives the protein CASSEFVASGAYEQYF.

The V and J genes are TRBV5-1 and TRBJ1-4; 10 nucleotides line up with TRBD1. Trimming at V came to 0 bases and at J to 2 bases, leaving 4 bases not matched to a gene. Germline-derived CDR1 and CDR2 are SGHRS and YFSETQ. There are 17 residues in the CDR3. The CDR3 loop reads CASSLETGGITNEKLFF. CDR3 DNA sequence: TGCGCCAGCAGCTTGGAGACAGGGGGCATCACTAATGAAAAACTGTTTTTT. Combining the CDR3 with reference TRBV5-1 and TRBJ1-4 gives the whole variable domain KAGVTQTPRYLIKTRGQQVTLSCSPISGHRSVSWYQQTPGQGLQFLFEYFSETQRNKGNFPGRFSGRQFSNSRSEMNVSTLELGDSALYLCASSLETGGITNEKLFFGSGTQLSVL.

V usage is TRBV5-6 and J usage is TRBJ1-1; D is possibly TRBD1 (6 bases). Germline lookup yields CDR1 SGHDT and CDR2 YYEEEE. This CDR3 contains 15 residues. The ends were cut back, 0 bases at V and 4 bases at J, with 13 bases in the middle. The CDR3 DNA follows: TGTGCCAGCAGCTTGGTCGGGGGGCTCGGCACTGAAGCTTTCTTT. Translating it yields CASSLVGGLGTEAFF.

J is TRBJ1-1 and V is TRBV18, with 7 bases lining up with TRBD1. This CDR3 comprises 14 residues. CDR1 and CDR2 (germline): KGHSH, LQKENI. With 6 bases clipped from V and 0 bases from J, the junction kept 4 bases outside the gene matches. The CDR3 loop reads CASSFQGVNTEAFF. CDR3 nucleotide sequence: TGTGCCAGCTCGTTTCAGGGGGTGAACACTGAAGCTTTCTTT.

This clone was detected ten times or more. The chain couples TRBV9 to TRBJ2-7; D gene uncertain. The V end lost 0 bases, the J end lost 0 bases, and 10 bases lay between the germline ends. This CDR3 contains 15 residues. CDR1 is SGDLS and CDR2 is YYNGEE in the germline V gene. This chain's CDR3 is CASSVGSASSYEQYF. The CDR3 DNA reads as TGTGCCAGCAGCGTAGGGTCAGCTAGCTCCTACGAGCAGTACTTC.

The chain couples TRBV4-3 to TRBJ1-1, with 9 bases lining up with TRBD1. Germline values: CDR1 LGHNA, CDR2 YSLEER. The CDR3 sequence is 15 residues long. V lost 2 bases and J lost 8; bases outside the gene matches: 9. The DNA of the CDR3 is TGCGCCAGCAGCCAACTATATTACAGGGGGCGGGAAGCTTTCTTT. Residues: CASSQLYYRGREAFF.

This clone was seen only a few times. The V call is TRBV18, the J call TRBJ2-7; TRBD1 is a possible D gene (7 bases). The CDR3 spans 16 residues. Trimming left V 5 bases short and J 0 bases short, with 17 bases between. The germline gives CDR1 KGHSH, CDR2 LQKENI. The chain's CDR3 is CASSSHRGGSSYEQYF. As DNA, the CDR3 is TGTGCCAGCTCATCGCACAGGGGAGGTAGCTCCTACGAGCAGTACTTC. The variable domain in full, with the rest retrieved from reference TRBV18 and TRBJ2-7, is NAGVMQNPRHLVRRRGQEARLRCSPMKGHSHVYWYRQLPEEGLKFMVYLQKENIIDESGMPKERFSAEFPKEGPSILRIQQVVRGDSAAYFCASSSHRGGSSYEQYFGPGTRLTVT.

The genes are TRBV30 and TRBJ1-2; D possibly corresponds to TRBD1 (5 bases). The germline V gene encodes CDR1 GTSNPN and CDR2 SVGIG (reference sequence). This CDR3 is 14 amino acids long. Trimming removed 1 base from V and 4 bases from J, with 13 bases in between. For the CDR3, the DNA is TGTGCCTGGAGTGCTCGTTGGGGGGTCTATGGCTACACCTTC. As protein: CAWSARWGVYGYTF.

J is TRBJ1-6 and V is TRBV7-2; D may be TRBD1 (5 bases). Looked up from germline, CDR1 is SGHTA and CDR2 is FQGNSA. The CDR3 contains 16 residues. V was shortened by 3 bases and J by 7 bases, with 16 bases between the two germline ends. Here the CDR3 reads CASSLGRGIRNSPLHF. The CDR3 DNA is TGTGCCAGCAGCTTGGGACGGGGGATTCGAAATTCACCCCTCCACTTT.